What follows is one T cell receptor (beta chain) and its context. The sample comes from a study of patients and donors after allogeneic stem cell transplantation. TCRdb reanalysed the RT-PCR reads using MiXCR and keeps one entry per CDR3 protein. The data contain about a million distinct CDR3 sequences, under 20% of them singletons. The sample was blood, either unsorted or a sorted T cell fraction (not recorded which). The receptor's source is a human donor who was either an allogeneic HSCT recipient or a stem cell or donor lymphocyte infusion donor (not recorded which). It is not recorded whose cells these are; they may come from a transplant donor.

The CDR3 is CSARDRETSGRENTQYF. In DNA, the CDR3 is TGCAGTGCTAGAGACCGAGAGACTAGCGGGAGAGAAAATACGCAGTATTTT. The chain is built from TRBV20-1 and TRBJ2-3, with 12 bases that match TRBD2. The CDR3 totals 17 residues. V lost 0 bases and J lost 7; bases outside the gene matches: 11. The germline V gene has CDR1 DFQATT and CDR2 SNEGSKA (reference sequence).